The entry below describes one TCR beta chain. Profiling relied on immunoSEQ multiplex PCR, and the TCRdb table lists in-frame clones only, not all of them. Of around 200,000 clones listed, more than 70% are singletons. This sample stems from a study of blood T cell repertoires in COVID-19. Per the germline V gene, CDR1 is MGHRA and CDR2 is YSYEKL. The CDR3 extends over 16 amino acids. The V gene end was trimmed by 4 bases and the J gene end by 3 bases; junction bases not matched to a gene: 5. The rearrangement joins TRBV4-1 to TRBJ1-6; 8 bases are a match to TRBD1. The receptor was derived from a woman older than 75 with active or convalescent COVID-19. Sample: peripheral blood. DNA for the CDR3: TGCGCCAGCAGCCGATTGACAGGGGACTATAATTCACCCCTCCACTTT. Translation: CASSRLTGDYNSPLHF.